The 16 T cell receptor beta chains in this list originate from one sample, sequenced in a study of Tregs in tolerant kidney transplant recipients (dated by TCRdb to the late 2010s). Library generation was performed with the immunoSEQ multiplex PCR assay. As stored in TCRdb, this immuneACCESS dataset retains in-frame rearrangements with V and J assigned. A fraction of the clones does not appear; measured against another copy, unresolved V genes explain less than half of the discrepancy, and the remainder lacks a known reason. For this sample there are approximately 60,000 clones; more than 70% appear just once. Roughly 5% of the sample is held by the ten biggest clonotypes. The sequencing input was CD4+ T cells from blood. Source of these receptors: a human donor in good health.

V and J are TRBV19 and TRBJ1-5; possible D gene TRBD1, 6 bases. The germline V and J ends were trimmed by 3 bases and 4 bases, with 16 bases remaining between them. The CDR3 has 16 residues. CDR1 and CDR2 (germline): LNHDA, SQIVND (reference sequence). CDR3 DNA: TGTGCCAGTAGTATTCGGCCAGGGGTTGGTAATCAGCCCCAGCATTTT. It encodes CASSIRPGVGNQPQHF.

J is TRBJ1-2 and V is TRBV4-2; 7 bases match TRBD1. The CDR3 is made up of 10 amino acids. The germline gives CDR1 LGHNA, CDR2 YNFKEQ. The V segment lost 11 bases and the J segment 5 bases; nucleotides outside the gene matches: 2. CDR3 nucleotide sequence: TGTGCCGTCAGGGGGTATGGCTACACCTTC. It codes for CAVRGYGYTF.

The chain employs TRBV18 and TRBJ1-2; D may be TRBD1 (5 bases). Trimming stripped 2 bases from V and 8 bases from J, with 15 bases between. The CDR3 length is 14 residues. CDR1 and CDR2 (germline): KGHSH, LQKENI. CDR3 region: CASSPVRDRRGYTF. The CDR3 DNA is TGTGCCAGCTCACCAGTCCGGGACCGTAGGGGCTACACCTTC. Based on the CDR3 plus reference TRBV18 and TRBJ1-2, the full variable domain is NAGVMQNPRHLVRRRGQEARLRCSPMKGHSHVYWYRQLPEEGLKFMVYLQKENIIDESGMPKERFSAEFPKEGPSILRIQQVVRGDSAAYFCASSPVRDRRGYTFGSGTRLTVV.

The chain joins TRBV7-2 to TRBJ1-1; D remains ambiguous. CDR3 size: 12 residues. V dropped 6 bases and J dropped 1 base, with 6 bases sitting between them. CDR1 SGHTA and CDR2 FQGNSA come from the germline V gene. CDR3 sequence reads: CASRKANTEAFF. In nucleotides, the CDR3 is TGTGCCAGCAGAAAGGCGAACACTGAAGCTTTCTTT.

A remark on this clone: Its ends do not fully match the called genes, so a read error is possible. The chain links TRBV18 to TRBJ2-7; 9 bases map to TRBD1. This CDR3 comprises 15 residues. CDR1 and CDR2 from the germline V gene are KGHSH and LQKENI. CDR3 amino acids: CASSPSLQGATSSTF. The CDR3 DNA follows: TGTGCCAGCTCACCCTCCCTACAGGGGGCTACGAGCAGTACTTTC. Full variable domain (missing parts from reference TRBV18 and TRBJ2-7): NAGVMQNPRHLVRRRGQEARLRCSPMKGHSHVYWYRQLPEEGLKFMVYLQKENIIDESGMPKERFSAEFPKEGPSILRIQQVVRGDSAAYFCASSPSLQGATSSTFGPGTRLTVT.

The chain is built from TRBV19 and TRBJ2-7; D possibly corresponds to TRBD1 (6 bases). V gave up 5 bases and J gave up 4 bases, with 18 bases separating them. CDR3 size: 15 residues. Germline V lookup: CDR1 LNHDA, CDR2 SQIVND (reference sequence). DNA of the CDR3: TGTGCCAGTAGTTCGACCGGGACAACTATTTACGAGCAGTACTTC. Protein product: CASSSTGTTIYEQYF.

The chain uses TRBV14 and TRBJ1-2; D perhaps matches TRBD1 (5 bases). Germline CDR1 and CDR2: SGHDN and FVKESK. The CDR3 length is 17 residues. Trimming cost V 4 bases and J 4 bases, with 22 bases left between them. Here the CDR3 DNA reads TGTGCCAGCAGCCCTCATCCATGGGGCAGGGTAGGCTATGGCTACACCTTC. Translated: CASSPHPWGRVGYGYTF.

This clone was recorded a few times. The chain employs TRBV4-2 and TRBJ1-4; D unclear. Trimming stripped 0 bases from V and 2 bases from J, with 10 bases between. CDR3 length: 16 amino acids. Germline V gene lookup returns CDR1 LGHNA and CDR2 YNFKEQ. CDR3 region: CASSQDPGSTNEKLFF. The CDR3 DNA reads TGTGCCAGCAGCCAAGATCCCGGGTCGACTAATGAAAAACTGTTTTTT.

The chain's CDR3 is CASSQDPVGPLSGNTIYF. DNA of the CDR3: TGTGCCAGCAGCCAAGATCCGGTAGGACCCCTCTCTGGAAACACCATATATTTT. This sequence joins TRBV4-2 and TRBJ1-3; no reliable D call. CDR3 size: 18 residues. The V end lost 0 bases, the J end lost 0 bases, and 15 bases lay between the germline ends. Germline loops: CDR1 LGHNA, CDR2 YNFKEQ.

The chain has TRBV10-1 and TRBJ2-3; 10 bases fit TRBD1. The V gene's germline CDR1 is WNHNN and CDR2 SYGVQD (reference sequence). Trimming removed 3 bases from V and 3 bases from J; junction bases left unmatched: 21. The CDR3 length is 21 residues. CDR3 protein: CASSDTGPRQGATHATDTQYF. The CDR3 DNA is TGCGCCAGCAGTGATACCGGACCCAGACAGGGGGCGACCCATGCGACAGATACGCAGTATTTT.

The chain recombines TRBV6-5 with TRBJ2-7; tentatively, D is TRBD1 or TRBD2 (5 bases each). In germline, CDR1 is MNHEY, CDR2 SVGAGI. Trimming stripped 5 bases from V and 7 bases from J, with 15 bases between. CDR3 length equals 13 residues. DNA of the CDR3: TGTGCCAGCAGTACCGGGGACCGCGGAGAGCAGTACTTC. Protein sequence: CASSTGDRGEQYF.

The gene calls are TRBV5-6 and TRBJ2-1; 8 nucleotides line up with TRBD1. Germline V gene sequence: CDR1 SGHDT, CDR2 YYEEEE. V shed 1 base and J 4 bases; nucleotides not matched to a gene: 4. The CDR3 loop spans 15 amino acids. The CDR3 protein is CASSLMDRVYNEQFF. CDR3 sequence (DNA): TGTGCCAGCAGCTTGATGGACAGGGTATACAATGAGCAGTTCTTC.

This clone was observed many times. The chain combines TRBV21-1 with TRBJ1-1; whether TRBD1, the table's D call, matches the DNA was not checked. TRBV21-1 constitutes a pseudogene. CDR3 length equals 14 residues. The CDR3 DNA reads as TGTGCCAGCCACCCGGGACAGGGGGTCACTGAAGCTTTCTTT. It yields the protein CASHPGQGVTEAFF.

The chain recombines TRBV5-1 with TRBJ2-5, with D maybe TRBD2 (6 bases). The CDR3 spans 16 residues. Germline V gene data show CDR1 as SGHRS and CDR2 as YFSETQ. The germline V and J ends were trimmed by 3 bases and 3 bases, with 18 bases remaining between them. CDR3 region: CASSWRGSRAEETQYF. CDR3 bases: TGCGCCAGCAGCTGGAGGGGAAGCAGGGCTGAAGAGACCCAGTACTTC. Supplemented by reference TRBV5-1 and TRBJ2-5, the full variable domain reads KAGVTQTPRYLIKTRGQQVTLSCSPISGHRSVSWYQQTPGQGLQFLFEYFSETQRNKGNFPGRFSGRQFSNSRSEMNVSTLELGDSALYLCASSWRGSRAEETQYFGPGTRLLVL.

The J gene is TRBJ1-2, the V gene TRBV6-1; no clear D. The V gene's germline CDR1 is MNHNS and CDR2 SASEGT. This CDR3 is 14 amino acids long. V lost 5 bases to trimming and J lost 1 base, with 11 bases between them. Here the CDR3 reads CASSTAPFNYGYTF. The DNA for the CDR3 is TGTGCCAGCAGTACAGCACCTTTTAACTATGGCTACACCTTC.

This clone has only one observation. The V and J genes are TRBV27 and TRBJ2-7, with 16 nucleotides matching TRBD2. The CDR3 is 16 residues long. Germline assignment: CDR1 MNHEY and CDR2 SMNVEV (reference sequence). V lost 6 bases, J lost 3 bases, and 5 bases stayed unmatched. The CDR3 loop is CASRGLAGGRSYEQYF. The CDR3 DNA follows: TGTGCCAGCAGGGGACTAGCGGGAGGGCGGAGCTACGAGCAGTACTTC.